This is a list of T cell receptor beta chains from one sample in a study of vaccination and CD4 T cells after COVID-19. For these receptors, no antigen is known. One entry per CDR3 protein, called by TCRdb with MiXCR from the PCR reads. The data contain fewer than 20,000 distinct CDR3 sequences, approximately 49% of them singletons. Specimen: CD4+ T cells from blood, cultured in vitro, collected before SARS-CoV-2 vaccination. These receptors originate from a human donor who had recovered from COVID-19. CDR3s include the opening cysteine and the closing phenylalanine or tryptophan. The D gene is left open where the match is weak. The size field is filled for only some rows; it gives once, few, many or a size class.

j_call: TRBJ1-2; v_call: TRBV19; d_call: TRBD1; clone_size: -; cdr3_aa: CASSNRGQGERSGYTF; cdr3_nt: TGTGCCAGTAGTAACCGGGGACAGGGGGAAAGGAGCGGCTACACCTTC
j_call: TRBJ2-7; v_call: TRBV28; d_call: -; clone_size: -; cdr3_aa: CASSFSGGSSYEQYF; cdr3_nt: TGTGCCAGCAGTTTTTCGGGCGGTAGCTCCTACGAGCAGTACTTC
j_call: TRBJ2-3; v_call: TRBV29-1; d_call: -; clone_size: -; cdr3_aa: CSHGGGTDTQYF; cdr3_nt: TGCAGCCACGGAGGGGGGACGGATACGCAGTATTTT
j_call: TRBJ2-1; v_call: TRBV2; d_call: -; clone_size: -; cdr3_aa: CASRGGSEQFF; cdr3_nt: TGTGCCAGCAGGGGTGGGAGTGAGCAGTTCTTC
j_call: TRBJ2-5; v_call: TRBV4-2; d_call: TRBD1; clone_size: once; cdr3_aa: CASSLDRWRETQYF; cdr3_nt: TGTGCCAGCAGCTTGGACAGGTGGAGAGAGACCCAGTACTTC
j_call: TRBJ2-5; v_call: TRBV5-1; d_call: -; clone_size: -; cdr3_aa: CASTLGFRGVETQYF; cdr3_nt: TGCGCCAGCACCTTGGGGTTTCGTGGGGTCGAGACCCAGTACTTC
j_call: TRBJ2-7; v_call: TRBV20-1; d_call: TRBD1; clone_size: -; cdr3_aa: CSASSGQGGEQYF; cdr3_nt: TGCAGTGCTAGTTCGGGACAGGGTGGGGAGCAGTACTTC
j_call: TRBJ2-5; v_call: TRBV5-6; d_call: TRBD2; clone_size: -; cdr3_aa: CASSSLTSGSRETQYF; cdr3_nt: TGTGCCAGCAGCTCATTGACTAGCGGGAGTCGGGAGACCCAGTACTTC
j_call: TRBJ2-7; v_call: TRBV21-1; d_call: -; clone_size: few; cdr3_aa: CASSKALDEGLVPYASREQYF; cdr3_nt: TGTGCCAGCAGCAAAGCGCTAGATGAGGGGTTGGTCCCCTACGCCTCACGGGAGCAGTACTTC
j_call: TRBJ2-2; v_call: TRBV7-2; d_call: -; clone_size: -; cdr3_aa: CASSLRFQENWNGELFF; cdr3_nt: TGTGCCAGCAGCTTGCGGTTCCAGGAGAATTGGAACGGGGAGCTGTTTTTT
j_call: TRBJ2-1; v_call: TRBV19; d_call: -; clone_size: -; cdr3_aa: CASSIGVPYNEQFF; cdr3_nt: TGTGCCAGTAGTATAGGGGTCCCTTACAATGAGCAGTTCTTC
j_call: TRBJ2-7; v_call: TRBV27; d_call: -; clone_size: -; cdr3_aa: CASSLAGRAVWYEQYF; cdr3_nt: TGTGCCAGCAGTTTGGCGGGCAGGGCCGTCTGGTACGAGCAGTACTTC
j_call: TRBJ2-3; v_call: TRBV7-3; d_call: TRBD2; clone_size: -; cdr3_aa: CASSHRVSGTGTDTQYF; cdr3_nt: TGTGCCAGCAGCCATCGGGTCAGCGGGACCGGCACAGATACGCAGTATTTT
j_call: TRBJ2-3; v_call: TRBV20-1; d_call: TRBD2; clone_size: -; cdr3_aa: CSARDPLGGGVMNTQYF; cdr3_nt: TGCAGTGCTAGAGATCCTCTTGGGGGGGGAGTTATGAATACGCAGTATTTT
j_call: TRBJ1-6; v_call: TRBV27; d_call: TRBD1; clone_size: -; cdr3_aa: CASSFFDRGNSPLHF; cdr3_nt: TGTGCCAGCAGTTTCTTCGACAGGGGCAATTCACCCCTCCACTTT
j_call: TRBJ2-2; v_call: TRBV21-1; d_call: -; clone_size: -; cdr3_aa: CASSKLVDRPNTGELFF; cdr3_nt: TGTGCCAGCAGCAAACTGGTGGACAGACCGAACACCGGGGAGCTGTTTTTT
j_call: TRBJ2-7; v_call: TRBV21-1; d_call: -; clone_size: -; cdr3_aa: CASSKERVGGCSYEQYF; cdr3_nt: TGTGCCAGCAGCAAAGAAAGGGTCGGGGGTTGCTCCTACGAGCAGTACTTC
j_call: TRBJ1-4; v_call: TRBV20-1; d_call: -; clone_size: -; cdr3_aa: CSARGDGATNEKLFF; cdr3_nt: TGCAGTGCTAGAGGTGACGGTGCAACTAATGAAAAACTGTTTTTT
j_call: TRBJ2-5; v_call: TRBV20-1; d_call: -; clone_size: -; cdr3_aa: CSARDQGRSGGWGQETQYF; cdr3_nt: TGCAGTGCTAGAGATCAGGGGCGTTCGGGTGGCTGGGGGCAAGAGACCCAGTACTTC
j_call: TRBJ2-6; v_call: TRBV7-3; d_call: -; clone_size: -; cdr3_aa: CASSPQVSGANVLTF; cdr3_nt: TGTGCCAGCAGCCCTCAAGTCTCTGGGGCCAACGTCCTGACTTTC
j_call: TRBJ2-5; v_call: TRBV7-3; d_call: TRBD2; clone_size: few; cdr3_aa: CASSLGLAGVEGETQYF; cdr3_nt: TGTGCCAGCAGCCTGGGACTAGCGGGAGTGGAGGGAGAGACCCAGTACTTC
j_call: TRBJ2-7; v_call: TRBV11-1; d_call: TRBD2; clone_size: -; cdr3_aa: CASSFDRGSGYEQYF; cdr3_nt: TGTGCCAGCAGCTTTGATCGCGGGAGTGGGTACGAGCAGTACTTC
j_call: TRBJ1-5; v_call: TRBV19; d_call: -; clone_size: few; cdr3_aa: CASSITGYSNQPQHF; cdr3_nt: TGTGCCAGTAGTATTACAGGGTATAGCAATCAGCCCCAGCATTTT
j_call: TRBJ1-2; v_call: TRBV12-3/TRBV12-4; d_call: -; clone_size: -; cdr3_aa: CASSNSNYGYTF; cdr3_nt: TGTGCCAGCAGTAATTCTAACTATGGCTACACCTTC
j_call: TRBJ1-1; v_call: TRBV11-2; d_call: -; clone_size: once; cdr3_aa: CASSPQGNTEAFF; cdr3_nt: TGTGCCAGCAGCCCGCAGGGGAACACTGAAGCTTTCTTT
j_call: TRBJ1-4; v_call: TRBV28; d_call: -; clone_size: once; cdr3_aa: CASSMGNRFEKLFF; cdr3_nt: TGTGCCAGCAGTATGGGAAACAGGTTCGAAAAACTGTTTTTT
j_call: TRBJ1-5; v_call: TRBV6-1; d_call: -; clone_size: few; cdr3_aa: CASSRRGGNQPQHF; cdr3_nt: TGTGCCAGCAGTCGCCGCGGGGGAAATCAGCCCCAGCATTTT
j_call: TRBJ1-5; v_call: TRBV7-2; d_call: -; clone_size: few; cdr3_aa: CASSFRDNQPQHF; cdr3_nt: TGTGCCAGCAGCTTCAGGGACAATCAGCCCCAGCATTTT
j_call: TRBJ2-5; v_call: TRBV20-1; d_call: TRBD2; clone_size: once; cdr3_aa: CSARWVRGGASGRIQETQYF; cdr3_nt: TGCAGTGCTAGATGGGTCCGGGGAGGGGCTAGCGGGAGGATACAAGAGACCCAGTACTTC
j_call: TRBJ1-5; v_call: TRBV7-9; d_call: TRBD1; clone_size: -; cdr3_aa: CASRQTGGNQPQHF; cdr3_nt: TGTGCCAGCAGGCAGACAGGGGGGAATCAGCCCCAGCATTTT
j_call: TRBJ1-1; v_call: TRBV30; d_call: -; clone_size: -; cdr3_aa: CAWSVRYTEAFF; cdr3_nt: TGTGCCTGGAGTGTAAGGTACACTGAAGCTTTCTTT
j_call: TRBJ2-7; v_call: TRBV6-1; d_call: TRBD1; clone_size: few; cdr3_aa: CASRAGQGFSYEQYF; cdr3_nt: TGTGCCAGCAGAGCGGGACAGGGTTTCTCCTACGAGCAGTACTTC
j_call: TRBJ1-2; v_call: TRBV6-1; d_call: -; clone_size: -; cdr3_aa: CASSSPYGDGYTF; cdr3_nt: TGTGCCAGCAGCTCGCCGTACGGGGACGGCTACACCTTC
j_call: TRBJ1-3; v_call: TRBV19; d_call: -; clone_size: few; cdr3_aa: CASSPSPGTGNTIYF; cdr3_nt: TGTGCCAGTAGTCCCTCCCCAGGGACTGGAAACACCATATATTTT
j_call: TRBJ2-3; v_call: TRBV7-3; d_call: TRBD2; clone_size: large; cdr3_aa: CASSPLAGTDTQYF; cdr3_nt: TGTGCCAGCAGCCCTCTAGCGGGAACAGATACGCAGTATTTT
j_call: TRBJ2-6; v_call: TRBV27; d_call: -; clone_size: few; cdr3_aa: CASSLGGRSGANVLTF; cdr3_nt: TGTGCCAGCAGTTTGGGCGGGCGCTCTGGGGCCAACGTCCTGACTTTC
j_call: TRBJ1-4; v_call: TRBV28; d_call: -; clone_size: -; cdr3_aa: CATIARGATNEKLFF; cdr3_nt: TGTGCCACCATAGCAAGGGGGGCGACTAATGAAAAACTGTTTTTT
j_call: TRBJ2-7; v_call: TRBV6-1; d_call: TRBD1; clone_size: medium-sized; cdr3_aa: CASISRTGHYEQYF; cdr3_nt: TGTGCCAGCATATCGCGGACAGGGCACTACGAGCAGTACTTC
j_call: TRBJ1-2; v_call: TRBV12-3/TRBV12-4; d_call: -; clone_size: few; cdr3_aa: CASSFRDGSYGYTF; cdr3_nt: TGTGCCAGCAGTTTCCGGGACGGATCCTATGGCTACACCTTC
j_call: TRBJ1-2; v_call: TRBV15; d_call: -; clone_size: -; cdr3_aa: CATSRDVAGGHGYTF; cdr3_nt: TGTGCCACCAGCAGAGATGTAGCGGGGGGGCATGGCTACACCTTC
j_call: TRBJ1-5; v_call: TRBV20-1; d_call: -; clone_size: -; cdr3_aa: CSANGNNQPQHF; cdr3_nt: TGCAGTGCTAACGGGAACAATCAGCCCCAGCATTTT
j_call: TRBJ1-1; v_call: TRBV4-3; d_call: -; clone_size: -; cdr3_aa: CASSRQATMNTEAFF; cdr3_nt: TGCGCCAGCAGCCGACAGGCGACTATGAACACTGAAGCTTTCTTT
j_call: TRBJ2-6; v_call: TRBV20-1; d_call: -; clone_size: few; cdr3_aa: CSASRTPSGANVLTF; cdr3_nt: TGCAGTGCTAGTCGAACACCCTCTGGGGCCAACGTCCTGACTTTC
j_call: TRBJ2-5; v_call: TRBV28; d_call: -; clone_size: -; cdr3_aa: CASIPGPQRETQYF; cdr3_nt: TGTGCCAGCATACCCGGTCCCCAACGGGAGACCCAGTACTTC
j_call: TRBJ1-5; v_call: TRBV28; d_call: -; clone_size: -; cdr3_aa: CASRGAYSNQPQHF; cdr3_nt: TGTGCCAGCAGAGGGGCATATAGCAATCAGCCCCAGCATTTT